This T cell receptor beta chain was identified during a study of T cell responses to AZD1222 COVID-19 vaccine. Clones were read by immunoSEQ multiplex PCR, and TCRdb kept only the in-frame ones, dropping some. The data hold 77,000 or so clones, with about 91% observed a single time. This CDR3 contains 16 residues. Germline CDR1 and CDR2: MDHEN and SYDVKM. V lost 3 bases, J lost 4 bases, and 7 bases stayed unmatched. General study points: Baseline testing showed seropositivity in only a handful of AZD1222 recipients. Clonal diversity was possibly underestimated, and the donors were mostly white British, with more females.

A remark on this clone: Its target is not known.

This sequence joins TRBV28 and TRBJ2-7, with TRBD1 identical over 12 bases. The TCR sequence derives from an adult who received the AZD1222 COVID-19 vaccine. Sequencing was performed on peripheral blood, taken 28 days after the second AZD1222 dose. CDR3 amino acids: CASSFPGTGGGYEQYF. CDR3 DNA: TGTGCCAGCAGTTTTCCCGGGACAGGGGGCGGGTACGAGCAGTACTTC.